The sequence of this TCR beta chain was determined in a study of tumor-infiltrating lymphocytes in primary liver carcinoma. Study-wide points: The bulk unsorted samples meant that CD4+ and CD8+ repertoires went uncompared. A significantly higher top-250-clone fraction was recorded for tumors than for blood (p = 0.039). Tumor region pairs shared more overlap than did tumor-adjacent and tumor-blood pairs.

A constant-region primer primed TCR beta cDNA synthesis from 450 to 550 ng of total RNA. Investigators got TCR beta libraries out of three nested multiplex PCR rounds, done with slightly modified ARM-PCR. For around 11 cycles apiece, the opening two PCR rounds ran with TRBV1-TRBV30 forward primers and a C-beta reverse primer. TCRdb ran MiXCR on the multiplex PCR reads and lists one entry per CDR3 protein. The table lists some 180,000 distinct CDR3 sequences, roughly three fifths of them singletons. CDR1 and CDR2 from the germline V gene are SGHAT and FQNNGV. The J segment lost 6 bases and the V segment lost 5 bases, leaving 4 bases of the junction unmatched. This CDR3 spans 14 amino acids. This clonotype appeared many times. The antigen is unknown. In addition to blood RNA drawn from unsorted whole blood, germline DNA was extracted.

The gene calls are TRBV11-2 and TRBJ2-2; TRBD1 aligns across 9 bases. Sequencing input: peripheral blood. The TCR comes from a man aged 40-49 years with primary liver carcinoma and hepatitis B virus infection. The CDR3 loop is CASSQQGAAGELFF. DNA of the CDR3: TGTGCCAGCAGCCAACAGGGGGCCGCCGGGGAGCTGTTTTTT.